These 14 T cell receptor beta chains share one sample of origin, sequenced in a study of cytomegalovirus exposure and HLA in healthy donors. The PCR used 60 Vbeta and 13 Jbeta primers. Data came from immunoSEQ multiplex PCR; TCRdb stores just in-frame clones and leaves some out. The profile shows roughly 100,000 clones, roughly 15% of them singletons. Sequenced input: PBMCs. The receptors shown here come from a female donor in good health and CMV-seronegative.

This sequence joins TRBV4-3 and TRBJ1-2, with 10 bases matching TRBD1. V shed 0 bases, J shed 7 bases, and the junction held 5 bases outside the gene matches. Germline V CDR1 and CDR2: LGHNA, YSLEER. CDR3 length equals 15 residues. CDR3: CASSQETGGEFGYTF. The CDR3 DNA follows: TGCGCCAGCAGCCAAGAGACAGGGGGCGAATTTGGCTACACCTTC.

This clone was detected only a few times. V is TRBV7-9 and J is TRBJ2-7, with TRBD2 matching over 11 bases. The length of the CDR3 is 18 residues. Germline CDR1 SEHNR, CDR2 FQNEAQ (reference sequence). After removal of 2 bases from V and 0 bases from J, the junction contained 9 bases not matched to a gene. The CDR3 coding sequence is TGTGCCAGCAGCTTAAGGGAGGCTAGCGGGGGGAGCTCCTACGAGCAGTACTTC. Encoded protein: CASSLREASGGSSYEQYF. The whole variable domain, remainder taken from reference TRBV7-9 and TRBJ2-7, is DTGVSQNPRHKITKRGQNVTFRCDPISEHNRLYWYRQTLGQGPEFLTYFQNEAQLEKSRLLSDRFSAERPKGSFSTLEIQRTEQGDSAMYLCASSLREASGGSSYEQYFGPGTRLTVT.

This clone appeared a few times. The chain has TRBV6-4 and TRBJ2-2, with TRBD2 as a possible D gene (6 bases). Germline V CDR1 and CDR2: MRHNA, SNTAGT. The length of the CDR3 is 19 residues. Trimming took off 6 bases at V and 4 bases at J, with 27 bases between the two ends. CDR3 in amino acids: CASRGGEILAVRITGELFF. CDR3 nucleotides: TGTGCCAGCAGGGGTGGGGAAATTTTAGCGGTCCGAATCACCGGGGAGCTGTTTTTT.

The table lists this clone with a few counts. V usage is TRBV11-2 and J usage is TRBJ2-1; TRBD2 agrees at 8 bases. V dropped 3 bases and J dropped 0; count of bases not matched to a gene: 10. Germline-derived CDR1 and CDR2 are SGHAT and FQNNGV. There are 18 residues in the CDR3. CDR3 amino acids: CASSLRGEKLSSYNEQFF. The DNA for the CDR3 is TGTGCCAGCAGCTTGCGGGGGGAAAAACTAAGCTCCTACAATGAGCAGTTCTTC.

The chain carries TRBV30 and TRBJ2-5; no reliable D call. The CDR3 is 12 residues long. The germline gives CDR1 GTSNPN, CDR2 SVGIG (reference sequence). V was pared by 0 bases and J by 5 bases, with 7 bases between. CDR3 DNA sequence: TGTGCCTGGAGTGTACAGCTCGAGACCCAGTACTTC. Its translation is CAWSVQLETQYF.

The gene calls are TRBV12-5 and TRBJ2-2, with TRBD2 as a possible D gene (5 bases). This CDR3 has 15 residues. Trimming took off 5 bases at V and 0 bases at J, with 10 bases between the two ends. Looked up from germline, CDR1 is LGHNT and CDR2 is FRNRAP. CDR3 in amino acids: CASGLDSANTGELFF. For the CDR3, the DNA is TGTGCTAGTGGTCTGGACTCCGCGAACACCGGGGAGCTGTTTTTT.

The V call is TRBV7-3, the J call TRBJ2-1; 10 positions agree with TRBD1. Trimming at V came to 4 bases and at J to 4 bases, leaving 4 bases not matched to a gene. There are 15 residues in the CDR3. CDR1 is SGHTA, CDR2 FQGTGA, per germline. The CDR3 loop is CASSSRDRGYNEQFF. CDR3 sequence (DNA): TGTGCCAGCAGCTCCCGGGACAGGGGTTACAATGAGCAGTTCTTC.

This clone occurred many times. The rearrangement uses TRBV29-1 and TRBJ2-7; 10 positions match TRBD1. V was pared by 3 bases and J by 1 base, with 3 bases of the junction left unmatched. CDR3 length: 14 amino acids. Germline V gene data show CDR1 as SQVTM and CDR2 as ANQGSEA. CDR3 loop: CSVERDRGSYEQYF. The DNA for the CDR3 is TGCAGCGTTGAGAGGGACAGGGGATCCTACGAGCAGTACTTC.

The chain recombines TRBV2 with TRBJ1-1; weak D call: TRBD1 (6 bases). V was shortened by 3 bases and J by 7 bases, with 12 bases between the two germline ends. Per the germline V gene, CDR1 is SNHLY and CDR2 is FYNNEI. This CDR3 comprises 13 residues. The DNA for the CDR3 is TGTGCCAGCAGTGAGACAGGCATAGGTGAAGCTTTCTTT. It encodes CASSETGIGEAFF.

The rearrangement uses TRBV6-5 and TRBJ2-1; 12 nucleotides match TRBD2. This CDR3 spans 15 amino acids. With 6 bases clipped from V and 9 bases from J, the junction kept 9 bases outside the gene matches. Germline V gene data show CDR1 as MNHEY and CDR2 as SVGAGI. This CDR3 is CASSQLAGGVREQFF. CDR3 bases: TGTGCCAGCAGCCAACTAGCGGGAGGAGTTCGTGAGCAGTTCTTC.

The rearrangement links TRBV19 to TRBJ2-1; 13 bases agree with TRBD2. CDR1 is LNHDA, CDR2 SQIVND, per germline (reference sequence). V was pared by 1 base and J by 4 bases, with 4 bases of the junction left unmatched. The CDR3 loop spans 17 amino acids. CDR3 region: CASSIGTSGGVYNEQFF. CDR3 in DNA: TGTGCCAGTAGTATAGGGACTAGCGGGGGTGTATACAATGAGCAGTTCTTC.

CDR3: CASSGGQWGHEQYF. The CDR3 coding sequence is TGTGCCAGCAGCGGAGGACAGTGGGGCCACGAGCAGTACTTC. The rearrangement uses TRBV7-9 and TRBJ2-7; a weak D match, TRBD1 (6 bases). V was clipped by 5 bases and J by 5 bases, with 16 bases between them. Germline V CDR1 and CDR2: SEHNR, FQNEAQ (reference sequence). CDR3 length equals 14 residues.

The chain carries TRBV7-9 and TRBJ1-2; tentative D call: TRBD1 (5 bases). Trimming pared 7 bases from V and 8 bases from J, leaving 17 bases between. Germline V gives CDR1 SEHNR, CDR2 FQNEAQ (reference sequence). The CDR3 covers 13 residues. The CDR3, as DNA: TGTGCCAGCACCATGAAGGGGCCGTCAGGCTACACCTTC. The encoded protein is CASTMKGPSGYTF.

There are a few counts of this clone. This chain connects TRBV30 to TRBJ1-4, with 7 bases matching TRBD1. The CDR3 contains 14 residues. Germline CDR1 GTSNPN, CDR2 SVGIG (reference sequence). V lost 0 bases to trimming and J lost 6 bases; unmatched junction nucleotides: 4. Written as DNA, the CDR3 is TGTGCCTGGAGTGTTAGCAGGGGGTATGAAAAACTGTTTTTT. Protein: CAWSVSRGYEKLFF.